This T cell receptor beta chain came from a study of CD8+CD57+ T cells in acquired aplastic anemia (dated by TCRdb to 2016 to 2019). For context, the study as a whole: Extracted DNA from sorted CD4+ and CD8+ cells averaged around 3.3 ug, ranging from about 0.18 to 27.4 ug. Healthy donor samples averaged roughly 10 million reads for CD4+ and 11 million to 14 million for CD8+ cells. The paper as a whole reports these results and caveats: Twenty-nine CD8+ CDR3 sequences were shared between patients and controls but appeared highly expressed in patients and within their immunodominant clones. No significant difference in CD8+ Simpson's diversity was found between patients and healthy controls (P=0.060).

Genomic DNA served as template for TCR beta VDJ combination and CDR3 sequence profiling. An Illumina HiSeq 2000 was used for TCR repertoire sequencing. Under the source paper's analysis protocol: TRBV/TRBJ rearrangement plots, CDR3 size and DJ length profiles, and Simpson's diversity index were used to evaluate the repertoires. The most abundant DNA sequence in the deep sequencing data was taken as the immunodominant clone. CDR3 amino acid sequences were screened for sharing across subjects and were compared with published repertoires and the VDJdb database. TCRdb redid the processing of the public reads, applying fastp at Q25 and MiXCR, and retained in-frame beta chains. CDR3 protein duplicates are merged, each entry listing the most common genes and DNA. TCRdb's processing, not the authors' own work, is the source of the V and J calls. For this sample the table gives about 210,000 distinct CDR3 sequences, of which under 65% were detected only once. 25% to 30% of the sample goes to the ten largest clones.

Turning to this clonotype: Its antigen is unknown. Base qualities are not provided; no much larger clone lies one nucleotide away.

TCR repertoires of sorted CD4+ and CD8+ blood T cells from severe aplastic anemia patients and healthy subjects were deep-sequenced in the study. Ficoll-Paque density gradient centrifugation was used to isolate peripheral blood mononuclear cells. Before DNA was extracted, CD4+ and CD8+ T cells were sorted using either FACS or magnetic beads. V lost 5 bases and J lost 5 bases; the stretch between them is 22 bases long. The CDR3 has 16 amino acids, counting the end cysteine and phenylalanine. Kept here is only the CDR3 DNA, which spans 48 bases and is read in frame from base 1. Looking up the germline V gene yields CDR1 SNHLY and CDR2 FYNNEI.

Sequencing was done on a sample of sorted CD4+, CD8+, or CD8+CD57+ T cells (not recorded which) from PBMCs. This sequence uses TRBV2 and TRBJ2-7, with a tentative D gene TRBD1 over 6 matching bases. This sequence was found in a human donor in good health. At the DNA level, the sequence is TGTGCCAGCAGTCCCTCGTTCGGTCAGGGGCGGGACGAGCAGTACTTC. Protein translation: CASSPSFGQGRDEQYF. The variable domain in full, with residues beyond the CDR3 obtained from the reference TRBV2 and TRBJ2-7 genes, is EPEVTQTPSHQVTQMGQEVILRCVPISNHLYFYWYRQILGQKVEFLVSFYNNEISEKSEIFDDQFSVERPDGSNFTLKIRSTKLEDSAMYFCASSPSFGQGRDEQYFGPGTRLTVT.